The entry below gives a single TCR beta chain sequence along with its context. The antigen remains undetermined. PCR primers comprised 60 Vbeta and 13 Jbeta primers. TCRdb's copy holds only in-frame clones and misses some; the assay was immunoSEQ multiplex PCR. Of 150,000 to 200,000 clones listed, more than 65% were seen once; the top ten hold 0.5%. This sample was included in a study of cytomegalovirus exposure and HLA in healthy donors. This CDR3 contains 15 residues. The V gene end was trimmed by 10 bases and the J gene end by 6 bases; junction bases not matched to a gene: 15. The germline CDR1 and CDR2 sequences are ENHRY and SYGVKD. Study observations and caveats: Cytomegalovirus status was reportedly diagnosed by the classifier with high sensitivity and specificity. With DRB1 most and HLA-C fewest, TCR association rates differed between HLA loci in a later analysis. Sequencing probably produced one cluster of sequence variants that were highly shared.

The clonotype was recovered from a woman aged 50 to 60 in good health and CMV-seronegative. What was sequenced was PBMCs. The rearrangement uses TRBV10-3 and TRBJ2-7, with TRBD1 matching over 10 bases. Here the CDR3 reads CATLEQTGGQGEQYF. CDR3 in DNA: TGTGCCACCCTAGAGCAGACAGGGGGCCAAGGCGAGCAGTACTTC.